A single sample gave rise to the 13 T cell receptor beta chains below, sequenced in a study of T-cell memory formation after mild COVID-19. One entry per CDR3 protein results from TCRdb running MiXCR on the 5' RACE reads. The repertoire holds tens of thousands of distinct CDR3 sequences, with about 16% as singletons. Sample: PBMCs or a T cell subset sorted from them (not recorded which). The receptors originated from an adult who had mild COVID-19 (a few samples of this study predate the infection). Cell type and time point are not known.

Many counts were recorded for this clonotype. The V and J genes are TRBV20-1 and TRBJ2-3; D ambiguous. CDR3 length: 11 amino acids. Trimming pared 5 bases from V and 6 bases from J, leaving 9 bases between. Germline lookup yields CDR1 DFQATT and CDR2 SNEGSKA (reference sequence). The CDR3: CSAVRLDTQYF. DNA for the CDR3: TGCAGTGCTGTTAGACTGGATACGCAGTATTTT.

This clonotype has a count of ten or more. This chain connects TRBV7-6 to TRBJ2-6; a possible D gene is TRBD2 (7 bases). V shed 5 bases and J shed 2 bases, with 22 bases lying between them. The CDR3 runs to 19 residues. Germline V gene data show CDR1 as SGHVS and CDR2 as FNYEAQ. The CDR3 region is CASSPVSGGRLTGANVLTF. CDR3 coding DNA: TGTGCCAGCAGCCCAGTCTCGGGGGGCAGGTTAACTGGGGCCAACGTCCTGACTTTC.

Remarks on this clonotype: This may be a read error, as it is one base from a much larger clone. The chain has TRBV9 and TRBJ1-1; a possible D gene is TRBD1 (5 bases). Per germline, CDR1 SGDLS and CDR2 YYNGEE. The germline V and J ends were trimmed by 4 bases and 12 bases, with 22 bases remaining between them. CDR3 length: 14 residues. The CDR3 is CASSPRGGGSPSFF. CDR3 DNA sequence: TGTGCCAGCAGCCCGCGGGGGGGAGGGAGTCCCTCTTTCTTT.

This clonotype was observed many times. The rearrangement uses TRBV12-3 or TRBV12-4 and TRBJ2-1; 9 bases map to TRBD2. This CDR3 has 16 residues. The V segment lost 6 bases and the J segment 8 bases; nucleotides outside the gene matches: 14. The CDR3 nucleotides read TGTGCCAGCAGCCAAGGGACTAGCCTCCTAGGGTATGAGCAGTTCTTC. This translates into CASSQGTSLLGYEQFF.

The chain couples TRBV15 to TRBJ2-7, with unresolved D. The V gene lost 0 bases and the J gene lost 2 bases, with 11 bases spanning the gap. This CDR3 is built from 15 residues. The V gene's germline CDR1 is LNHNV and CDR2 YYDKDF (reference sequence). CDR3 DNA sequence: TGTGCCACCAGCAGAGATCAAATACGGACCTACGAGCAGTACTTC. Translation gives CATSRDQIRTYEQYF.

This clonotype was counted between two and nine times. This rearrangement joins TRBV12-3 or TRBV12-4 to TRBJ2-1; D may be TRBD1 (6 bases). V was trimmed by 5 bases and J by 0 bases, leaving 11 bases between them. CDR3 size: 15 residues. This CDR3 reads CASSTQGSSYNEQFF. CDR3 nucleotide sequence: TGTGCCAGCAGTACCCAGGGGTCCTCCTACAATGAGCAGTTCTTC.

This clonotype was counted many times. The J gene is TRBJ2-5, the V gene TRBV11-3, with TRBD2 identical over 7 bases. V lost 5 bases and J lost 1; bases outside the gene matches: 1. Per the germline V gene, CDR1 is SGHNT and CDR2 is YENEEA. The CDR3 totals 13 residues. CDR3 DNA: TGTGCCAGCAGCAAGCGGGGCCAAGAGACCCAGTACTTC. It translates to CASSKRGQETQYF.

This clonotype was picked up a small number of times. The chain recombines TRBV3-1 with TRBJ2-1, with 8 bases lining up with TRBD1. This CDR3 comprises 17 residues. The V segment lost 2 bases and the J segment 7 bases; nucleotides outside the gene matches: 13. The germline gives CDR1 LGHDT, CDR2 YNNKEL (reference sequence). Here the CDR3 DNA reads TGTGCCAGCAGCCAACCTAGGACAGGGCAAATTGTGAATGAGCAGTTCTTC. Encoded protein: CASSQPRTGQIVNEQFF.

This sequence joins TRBV24-1 and TRBJ2-7, with D possibly matching TRBD2 (5 bases). This CDR3 is built from 16 residues. From germline, CDR1 is KGHDR and CDR2 SFDVKD. V lost 1 base and J lost 5, with 17 bases in between. The CDR3 loop reads CATSDFPSGGENEQYF. In DNA, the CDR3 is TGTGCCACCAGTGATTTTCCCTCCGGAGGCGAAAACGAGCAGTACTTC.

The table lists this clonotype with many counts. The genes are TRBV7-3 and TRBJ1-2, with 8 nucleotides matching TRBD1. The CDR3 length is 16 residues. Germline values: CDR1 SGHTA, CDR2 FQGTGA. The ends lost 4 bases at V and 4 bases at J; junction bases unmatched: 11. This chain's CDR3 is CASSSGTGNARYGYTF. The CDR3 DNA reads TGTGCCAGCAGCTCCGGGACAGGAAACGCCCGCTATGGCTACACCTTC.

This clonotype was observed many times. The V gene is TRBV4-1, the J gene TRBJ2-2; 12 bases fit TRBD2. CDR3 length equals 15 residues. Germline values: CDR1 MGHRA, CDR2 YSYEKL. J was trimmed by 8 bases and V by 4 bases; bases with no gene match: 5. The CDR3 DNA is TGCGCCAGCAGCCGCGGACTAGCGGGGAAGGGGGAGCTGTTTTTT. Its translation: CASSRGLAGKGELFF.

Regarding this clonotype: This could be a read error, since a much larger clone is one nucleotide away. The chain recombines TRBV6-1 with TRBJ1-6; no reliable D call. Germline CDR1 is MNHNS and CDR2 is SASEGT. The CDR3 loop spans 15 amino acids. The V end lost 10 bases, the J end lost 4 bases, and 17 bases lay between the germline ends. CDR3 bases: TGTGCCACCAGCATTGGTCAGGATTATAATTCACCCCTCCACTTT. Amino acids: CATSIGQDYNSPLHF.

This clonotype has at least ten counts. The rearrangement uses TRBV4-1 and TRBJ2-2; a weak D match, TRBD2 (5 bases). V lost 4 bases, J lost 2 bases, and 14 bases lay in between. CDR3 length: 16 amino acids. The germline V gene has CDR1 MGHRA and CDR2 YSYEKL. CDR3 region: CASSRRVRDNTGELFF. DNA of the CDR3: TGCGCCAGCAGCCGGCGAGTCCGGGATAACACCGGGGAGCTGTTTTTT.